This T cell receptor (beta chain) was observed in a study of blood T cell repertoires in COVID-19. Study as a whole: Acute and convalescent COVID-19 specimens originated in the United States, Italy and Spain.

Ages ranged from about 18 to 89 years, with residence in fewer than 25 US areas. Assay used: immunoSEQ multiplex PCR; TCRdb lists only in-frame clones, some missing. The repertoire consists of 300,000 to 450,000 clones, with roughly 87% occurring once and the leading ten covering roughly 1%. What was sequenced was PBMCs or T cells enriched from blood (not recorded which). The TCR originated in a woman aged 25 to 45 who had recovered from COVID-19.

This CDR3 is CASTGTSGGGPPDTQYF. CDR3 DNA sequence: TGTGCCAGCACCGGGACTAGCGGGGGGGGCCCGCCAGATACGCAGTATTTT. The chain carries TRBV27 and TRBJ2-3; 16 positions agree with TRBD2. The J segment lost 4 bases and the V segment lost 7 bases, leaving 8 bases of the junction unmatched. Germline V lookup: CDR1 MNHEY, CDR2 SMNVEV (reference sequence). This CDR3 is built from 17 residues.